The entry that follows covers one T cell receptor beta chain sequence. Its antigen is not identified. The sample is drawn from a study of T-cell reconstitution after alpha-beta-depleted transplantation in children. Study outcomes and limitations: The study reportedly traced alpha-beta T cells about two months after transplant to several hundred expanded graft clones. One year after transplant, T-cell counts and diversity came mostly from newly produced T cells.

Unique molecular identifiers were incorporated when the TCRbeta library was constructed. TCRdb re-derived calls from the PCR reads in MiXCR, one entry per CDR3 protein. The sample carries around 960,000 distinct CDR3 sequences, roughly 31% recorded once. The CDR3 extends over 13 amino acids. V lost 2 bases, J lost 4 bases, and 9 bases lay in between. Germline V gene data show CDR1 as SNHLY and CDR2 as FYNNEI. This receptor was identified in a boy younger than two who had a stem cell transplant for SCID, so the T cells may come from the graft donor. Sample: PBMCs, mostly from graft donor cells, taken 360 days after TCRalphabeta/CD19-depleted stem cell transplant. This chain joins TRBV2 and TRBJ2-7, with D perhaps matching TRBD1 or TRBD2 (5 bases each). CDR3 in amino acids: CASSEIGGYEQYF. As DNA, the CDR3 is TGTGCCAGCAGTGAAATTGGGGGTTACGAGCAGTACTTC.